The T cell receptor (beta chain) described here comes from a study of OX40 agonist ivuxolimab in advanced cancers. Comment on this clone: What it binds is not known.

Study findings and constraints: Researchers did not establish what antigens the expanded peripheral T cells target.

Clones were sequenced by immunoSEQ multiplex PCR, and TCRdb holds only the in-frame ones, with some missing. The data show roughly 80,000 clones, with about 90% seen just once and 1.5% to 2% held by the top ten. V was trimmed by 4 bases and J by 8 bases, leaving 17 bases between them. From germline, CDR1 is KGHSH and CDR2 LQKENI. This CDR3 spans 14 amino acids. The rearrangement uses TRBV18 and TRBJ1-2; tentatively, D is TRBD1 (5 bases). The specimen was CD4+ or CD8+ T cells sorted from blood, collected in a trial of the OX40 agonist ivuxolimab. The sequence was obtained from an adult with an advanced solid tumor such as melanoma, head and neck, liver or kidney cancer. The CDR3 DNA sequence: TGTGCCAGCTCACGGCTTACGACAGAATCCGGCTACACCTTC. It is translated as CASSRLTTESGYTF.